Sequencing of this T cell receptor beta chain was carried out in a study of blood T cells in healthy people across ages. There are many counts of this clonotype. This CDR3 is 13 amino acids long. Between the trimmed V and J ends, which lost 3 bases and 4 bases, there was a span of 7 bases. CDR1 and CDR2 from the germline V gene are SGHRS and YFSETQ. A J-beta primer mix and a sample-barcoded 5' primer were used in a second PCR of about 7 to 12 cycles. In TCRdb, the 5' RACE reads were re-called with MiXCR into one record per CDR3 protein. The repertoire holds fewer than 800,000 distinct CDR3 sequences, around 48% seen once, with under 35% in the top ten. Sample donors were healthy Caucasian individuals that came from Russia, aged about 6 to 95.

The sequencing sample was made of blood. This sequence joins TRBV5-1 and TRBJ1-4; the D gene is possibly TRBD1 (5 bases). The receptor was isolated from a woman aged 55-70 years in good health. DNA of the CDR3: TGCGCCAGCAGCTCGGACAATAATGAAAAACTGTTTTTT. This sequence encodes CASSSDNNEKLFF.